This is a list of T cell receptor beta chains from one sample in a study of shared clonotypes between healthy human individuals. This table comes from immunoSEQ multiplex PCR, and its TCRdb copy is limited to in-frame clones, with some not included. The sample lists approximately 1.9 million clones; around 95% were seen once. Input material: naive CD8+ T cells from PBMCs. These receptors all come from a man younger than 35 in good health. Some clones in this sample may be carry-over from other donors' samples. Each CDR3 is given with its conserved first and last residue. A D gene is named only where the DNA matches it firmly. Where a row states a size, it is once, few, many or the class of an expanded clone; other rows omit it.

size	V	D	J	CDR3	DNA
NA	TRBV28	TRBD2	TRBJ2-3	CASSLWTSRDTQYF	TGTGCCAGCAGTTTATGGACTAGCCGGGATACGCAGTATTTT
NA	TRBV7-9	NA	TRBJ2-7	CASSPGGSYEQYF	TGTGCCAGCAGCCCGGGTGGCTCCTACGAGCAGTACTTC
NA	TRBV27	NA	TRBJ2-7	CASSYGNSYEQYF	TGTGCCAGCAGTTATGGAAATTCCTACGAGCAGTACTTC
NA	TRBV5-8	NA	TRBJ1-3	CASSLALRTSGNTIYF	TGTGCCAGCAGCTTGGCTCTAAGAACCTCTGGAAACACCATATATTTT
NA	TRBV6-6	TRBD1	TRBJ1-4	CASTLGQVRDEKLFF	TGTGCCAGCACCTTAGGACAGGTTCGGGATGAAAAACTGTTTTTT
NA	TRBV7-9	TRBD1	TRBJ1-4	CASSPLQGTNEKLFF	TGTGCCAGCAGCCCCTTACAGGGGACTAATGAAAAACTGTTTTTT
NA	TRBV27	NA	TRBJ2-5	CASSFRGGGVETQYF	TGTGCCAGCAGTTTCCGGGGAGGGGGCGTCGAGACCCAGTACTTC
NA	TRBV10-3	TRBD1	TRBJ1-3	CAISDRGTGNTIYF	TGTGCCATCAGTGACAGGGGGACTGGAAACACCATATATTTT
NA	TRBV28	TRBD2	TRBJ2-7	CASNLAGVFNEQYF	TGTGCCAGCAATTTAGCGGGAGTCTTTAACGAGCAGTACTTC
NA	TRBV18	TRBD1	TRBJ2-1	CASSQRGGLGNEQFF	TGTGCCAGCTCTCAACGAGGGGGCTTAGGGAATGAGCAGTTCTTC
NA	TRBV7-9	TRBD1	TRBJ2-5	CASSSTRGLWETQYF	TGTGCCAGCAGCTCTACCAGGGGGCTATGGGAGACCCAGTACTTC
once	TRBV9	TRBD2	TRBJ2-5	CASSLGREGPRETQYF	TGTGCCAGCAGCCTCGGGAGGGAGGGCCCTCGAGAGACCCAGTACTTC
NA	TRBV27	TRBD1	TRBJ2-3	CASSSSHQGAYQDTQYF	TGTGCCAGCAGTTCAAGCCATCAGGGGGCGTATCAAGATACGCAGTATTTT
NA	TRBV13	NA	TRBJ1-1	CASSLRGNTEAFF	TGTGCCAGCAGCCTCCGGGGTAACACTGAAGCTTTCTTT
NA	TRBV6-1	NA	TRBJ2-2	CASSEFAANTGELFF	TGTGCCAGCAGTGAATTTGCGGCGAACACCGGGGAGCTGTTTTTT
few	TRBV9	TRBD1	TRBJ1-5	CASSAGTGGDQPQHF	TGTGCCAGCAGCGCGGGGACAGGGGGCGATCAGCCCCAGCATTTT
NA	TRBV7-6	TRBD1	TRBJ1-2	CASSLRGDRERVNYGYTF	TGTGCCAGCAGTCTTAGGGGGGACAGGGAACGCGTGAACTATGGCTACACCTTC
NA	TRBV28	TRBD1	TRBJ2-5	CASRGGTGLLETQYF	TGTGCCAGCAGGGGGGGGACAGGGTTGTTGGAGACCCAGTACTTC
NA	TRBV7-3	NA	TRBJ2-7	CASSSTGLSGEQYF	TGTGCCAGCAGCTCGACGGGCCTTTCGGGCGAGCAGTACTTC
NA	TRBV19	TRBD2	TRBJ2-3	CASSPIAGVDTQYF	TGTGCCAGTAGTCCCATAGCGGGAGTGGATACGCAGTATTTT
NA	TRBV2	TRBD2	TRBJ2-1	CASRDPQAGGSYNEQFF	TGTGCCAGCAGAGACCCCCAGGCGGGAGGGTCCTACAATGAGCAGTTCTTC
NA	TRBV7-9	NA	TRBJ1-1	CASSLGGSTEAFF	TGTGCCAGCAGCTTAGGGGGGTCCACTGAAGCTTTCTTT
NA	TRBV25-1	NA	TRBJ2-3	CASSDPDYHVDTQYF	TGTGCCAGCAGTGACCCGGACTACCACGTAGATACGCAGTATTTT
once	TRBV9	NA	TRBJ1-1	CASSLGAEAFF	TGTGCCAGCAGCCTGGGAGCTGAAGCTTTCTTT
NA	TRBV11-2	TRBD1	TRBJ2-5	CASSLAPPGQGQETQYF	TGTGCCAGCAGCTTAGCCCCACCTGGACAGGGGCAAGAGACCCAGTACTTC
NA	TRBV6-9	NA	TRBJ2-3	CASSFRQVEWDTQYF	TGTGCCAGCAGTTTCCGGCAGGTCGAGTGGGATACGCAGTATTTT
once	TRBV6-1	NA	TRBJ2-7	CASRPGRPYEQYF	TGTGCCAGTAGACCCGGACGGCCCTACGAGCAGTACTTC
NA	TRBV4-3	NA	TRBJ1-2	CASSQGRAYGYTF	TGCGCCAGCAGCCAGGGTCGGGCTTACGGCTACACCTTC
NA	TRBV19	NA	TRBJ2-2	CATTEVPNTGELFF	TGTGCCACTACGGAGGTTCCGAACACCGGGGAGCTGTTTTTT
NA	TRBV4-2	NA	TRBJ2-1	CASSQILGNEQFF	TGTGCCAGCAGCCAAATCCTGGGCAATGAGCAGTTCTTC
NA	TRBV28	TRBD1	TRBJ1-2	CASSPATGGNGYTF	TGTGCCAGCAGTCCGGCGACAGGGGGAAATGGCTACACCTTC
once	TRBV6-5	NA	TRBJ2-7	CASSPQGPYDEQYF	TGTGCCAGCAGCCCTCAGGGACCGTACGACGAGCAGTACTTC
NA	TRBV11-2	NA	TRBJ2-3	CASSLSATQYF	TGTGCCAGCAGCTTATCGGCTACGCAGTATTTT
NA	TRBV25-1	NA	TRBJ2-7	CASSFSGSSYEQYF	TGTGCCAGCAGTTTTAGCGGAAGCTCCTACGAGCAGTACTTC